This T cell receptor beta chain was profiled in a study of T cells in Graves' hyperthyroidism and ophthalmopathy. CDR1 is MGHDK and CDR2 is SYGVNS in the germline V gene. The CDR3 totals 14 residues. Trimming left V 1 base short and J 2 bases short, with 8 bases between. Whole-study findings and limits: Blood also carried most thyroid clonotypes expanded above 0.001.

This clonotype was picked up many times. Its antigen is undetermined. Active moderate-to-severe ophthalmopathy, Clinical Activity Score at least 3, NOSPECS at least 4, under 3 months' duration. Amplification targeted TCR beta CDR3 regions from RNA transcripts. In the first-round RT-PCR of the TCR CDR3, the HTBI primer set was used. TCRdb redid the calling of the multiplex PCR reads with MiXCR, one entry per CDR3 protein. Among 550,000 to 700,000 distinct CDR3 sequences listed, under 15% were seen once. This chain connects TRBV25-1 to TRBJ1-2; D may be TRBD1 (5 bases). The specimen was blood. The source is a woman aged 40 to 49 with Graves' ophthalmopathy. DNA of the CDR3: TGTGCCAGCAGTGAATTGGGGCACAACTATGGCTACACCTTC. This encodes CASSELGHNYGYTF.